The clone carrying this T cell receptor beta chain has more than one count but fewer than ten. The CDR3 is made up of 15 amino acids. Germline values: CDR1 SEHNR, CDR2 FQNEAQ (reference sequence). Trimming took off 5 bases at V and 1 base at J, with 14 bases between the two ends. The data stem from a study of T-cell reconstitution after alpha-beta-depleted transplantation in children. Using unique molecular identifiers, the investigators prepared the TCRbeta library. MiXCR was run by TCRdb on the PCR reads, yielding one entry per CDR3 protein. This table holds 350,000 to 400,000 distinct CDR3 sequences, about 20% found once.

The origin of this receptor is a human donor who donated a stem cell graft to a child with acute myeloid leukemia. This sample comprised PBMCs from the stem cell graft donor, obtained from the stem cell graft. The chain recombines TRBV7-9 with TRBJ1-1; no reliable D call. CDR3 sequence (DNA): TGTGCCAGCAGCCCGCGGACGGTAGGGAACACTGAAGCTTTCTTT. Amino acids: CASSPRTVGNTEAFF.